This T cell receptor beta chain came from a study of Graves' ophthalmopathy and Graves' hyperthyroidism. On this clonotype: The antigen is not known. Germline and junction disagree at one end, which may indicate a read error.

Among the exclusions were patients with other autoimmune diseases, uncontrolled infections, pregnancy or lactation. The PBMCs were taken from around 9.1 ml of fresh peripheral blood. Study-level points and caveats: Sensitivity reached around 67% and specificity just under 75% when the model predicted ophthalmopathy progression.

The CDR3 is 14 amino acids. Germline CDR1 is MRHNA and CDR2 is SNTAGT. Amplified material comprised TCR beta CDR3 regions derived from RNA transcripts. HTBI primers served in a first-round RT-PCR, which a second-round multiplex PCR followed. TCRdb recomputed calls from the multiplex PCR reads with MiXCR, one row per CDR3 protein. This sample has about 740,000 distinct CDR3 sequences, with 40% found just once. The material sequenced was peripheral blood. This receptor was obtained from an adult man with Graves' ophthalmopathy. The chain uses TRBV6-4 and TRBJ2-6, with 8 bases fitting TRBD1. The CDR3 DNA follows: TGTGCCAGAAGTGACTCGGCTGGGACAGGCGTCCTGACTTTC. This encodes CARSDSAGTGVLTF.